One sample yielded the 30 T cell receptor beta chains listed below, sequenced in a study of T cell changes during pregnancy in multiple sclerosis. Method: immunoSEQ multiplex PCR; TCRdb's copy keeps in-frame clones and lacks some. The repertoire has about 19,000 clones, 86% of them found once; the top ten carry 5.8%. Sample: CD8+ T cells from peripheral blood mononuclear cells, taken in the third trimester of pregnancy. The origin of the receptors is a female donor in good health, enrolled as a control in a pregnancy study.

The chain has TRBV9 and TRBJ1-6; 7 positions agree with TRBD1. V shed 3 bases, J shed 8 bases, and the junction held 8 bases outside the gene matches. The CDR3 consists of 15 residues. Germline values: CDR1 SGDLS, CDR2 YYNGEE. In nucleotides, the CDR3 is TGTGCCAGCAGCGCTTTAAGCGGACAGGATTCACCCCTCCACTTT. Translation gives CASSALSGQDSPLHF.

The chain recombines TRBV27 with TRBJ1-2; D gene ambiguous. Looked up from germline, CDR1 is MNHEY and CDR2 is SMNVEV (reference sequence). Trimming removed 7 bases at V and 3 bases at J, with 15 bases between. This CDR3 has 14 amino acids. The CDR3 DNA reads TGTGCCAGCACGCCCCAGAGAGGTTACTATGGCTACACCTTC. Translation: CASTPQRGYYGYTF.

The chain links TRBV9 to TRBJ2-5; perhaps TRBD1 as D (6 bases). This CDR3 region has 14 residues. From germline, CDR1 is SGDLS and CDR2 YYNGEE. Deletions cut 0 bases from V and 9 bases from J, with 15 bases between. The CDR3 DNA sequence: TGTGCCAGCAGCGTAGATCAGGGGCCGCCCGCCCAGTACTTC. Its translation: CASSVDQGPPAQYF.

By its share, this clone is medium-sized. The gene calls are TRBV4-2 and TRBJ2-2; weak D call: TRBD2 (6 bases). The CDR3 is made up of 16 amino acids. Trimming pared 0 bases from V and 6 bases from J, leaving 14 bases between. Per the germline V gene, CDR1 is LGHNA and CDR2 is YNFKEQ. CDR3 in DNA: TGTGCCAGCAGCCAAGATCCTTACACGGGAGCCGGGGAGCTGTTTTTT. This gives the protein CASSQDPYTGAGELFF.

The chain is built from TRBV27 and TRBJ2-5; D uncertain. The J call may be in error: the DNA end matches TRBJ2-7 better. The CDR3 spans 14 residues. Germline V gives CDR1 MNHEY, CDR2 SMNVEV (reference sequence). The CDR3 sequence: CASSYSPSSYEQYF. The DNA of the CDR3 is TGTGCCAGCAGTTATTCTCCCTCAAGTTACGAGCAGTACTTC.

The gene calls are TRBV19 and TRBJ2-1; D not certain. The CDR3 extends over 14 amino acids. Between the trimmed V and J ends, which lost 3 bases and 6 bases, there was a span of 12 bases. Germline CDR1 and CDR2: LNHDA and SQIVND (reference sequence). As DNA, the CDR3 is TGTGCCAGTAGTATGTGGCGGAGACCCAATGAGCAGTTCTTC. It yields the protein CASSMWRRPNEQFF.

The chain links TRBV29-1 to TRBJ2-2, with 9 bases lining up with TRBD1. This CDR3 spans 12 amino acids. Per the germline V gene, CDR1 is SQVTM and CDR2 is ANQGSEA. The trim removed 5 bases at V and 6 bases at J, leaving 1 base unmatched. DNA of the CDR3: TGCAGCGTTCGGACAGGGGCCGGGGAGCTGTTTTTT. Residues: CSVRTGAGELFF.

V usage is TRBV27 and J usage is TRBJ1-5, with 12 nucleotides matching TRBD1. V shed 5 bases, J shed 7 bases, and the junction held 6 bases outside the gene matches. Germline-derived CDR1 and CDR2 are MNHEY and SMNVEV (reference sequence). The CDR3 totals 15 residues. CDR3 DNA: TGTGCCAGCAGTCCGGGAGGGACAGGGGGCCAGCCCCAGCATTTT. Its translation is CASSPGGTGGQPQHF.

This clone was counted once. CDR3 in DNA: TGCGCCAGCAGCCAAATCTACTCGGGAGAAAGAGAGCAGTACTTC. This sequence encodes CASSQIYSGEREQYF. The rearrangement links TRBV4-3 to TRBJ2-7; D perhaps matches TRBD2 (6 bases). Germline-derived CDR1 and CDR2 are LGHNA and YSLEER. The CDR3 length is 15 residues. Trimming left V 2 bases short and J 7 bases short, with 18 bases between.

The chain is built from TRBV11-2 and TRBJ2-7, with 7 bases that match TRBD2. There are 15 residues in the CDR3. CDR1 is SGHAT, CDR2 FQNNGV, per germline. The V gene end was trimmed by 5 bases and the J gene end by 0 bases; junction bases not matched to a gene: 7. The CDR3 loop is CASSLTGGSSYEQYF. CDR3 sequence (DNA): TGTGCCAGCAGCCTAACGGGCGGGAGCTCCTACGAGCAGTACTTC.

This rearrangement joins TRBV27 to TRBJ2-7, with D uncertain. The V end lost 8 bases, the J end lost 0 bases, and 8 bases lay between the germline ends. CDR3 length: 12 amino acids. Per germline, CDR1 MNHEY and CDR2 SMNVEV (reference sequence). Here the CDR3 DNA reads TGTGCCAGCGGGCCGATCTCCTACGAGCAGTACTTC. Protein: CASGPISYEQYF.

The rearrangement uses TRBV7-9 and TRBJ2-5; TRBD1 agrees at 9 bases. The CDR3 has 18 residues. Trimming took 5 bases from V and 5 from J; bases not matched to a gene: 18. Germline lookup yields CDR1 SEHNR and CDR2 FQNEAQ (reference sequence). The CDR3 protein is CASSGRATFRDREETQYF. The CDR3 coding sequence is TGTGCCAGCAGCGGACGGGCTACTTTCCGGGACAGGGAGGAGACCCAGTACTTC.

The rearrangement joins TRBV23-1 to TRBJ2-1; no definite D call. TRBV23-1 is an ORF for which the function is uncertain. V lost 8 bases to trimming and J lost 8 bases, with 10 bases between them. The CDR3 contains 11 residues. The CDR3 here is CASSVPHEQFF. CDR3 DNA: TGCGCCAGCTCAGTCCCACATGAGCAGTTCTTC.

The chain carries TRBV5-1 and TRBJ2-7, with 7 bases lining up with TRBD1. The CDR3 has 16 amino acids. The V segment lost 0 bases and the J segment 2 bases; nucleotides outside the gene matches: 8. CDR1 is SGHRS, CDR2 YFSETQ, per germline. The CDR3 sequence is CASSLAWDSHPYEQYF. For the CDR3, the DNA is TGCGCCAGCAGCTTGGCCTGGGACAGTCACCCCTACGAGCAGTACTTC.

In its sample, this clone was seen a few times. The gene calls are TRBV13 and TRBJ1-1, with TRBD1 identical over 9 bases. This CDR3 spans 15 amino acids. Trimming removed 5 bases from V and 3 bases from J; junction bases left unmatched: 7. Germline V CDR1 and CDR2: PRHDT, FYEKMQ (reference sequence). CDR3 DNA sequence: TGTGCCAGCAGCGCCTGGACAGGGGTCGACACTGAAGCTTTCTTT. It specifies CASSAWTGVDTEAFF. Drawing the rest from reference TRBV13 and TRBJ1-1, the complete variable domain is AAGVIQSPRHLIKEKRETATLKCYPIPRHDTVYWYQQGPGQDPQFLISFYEKMQSDKGSIPDRFSAQQFSDYHSELNMSSLELGDSALYFCASSAWTGVDTEAFFGQGTRLTVV.

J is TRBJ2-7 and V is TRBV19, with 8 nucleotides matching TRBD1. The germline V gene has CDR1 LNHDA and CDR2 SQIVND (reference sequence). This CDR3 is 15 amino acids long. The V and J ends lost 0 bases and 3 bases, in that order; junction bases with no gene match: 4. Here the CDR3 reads CASSIDGTGGYEQYF. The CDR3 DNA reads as TGTGCCAGTAGTATAGACGGGACAGGAGGCTACGAGCAGTACTTC.

The CDR3 region is CASSQEPGGSITDTQYF. CDR3 bases: TGCGCCAGCAGCCAAGAACCGGGGGGGTCTATCACAGATACGCAGTATTTT. The rearrangement joins TRBV4-1 to TRBJ2-3; TRBD2 agrees at 8 bases. With V trimmed by 0 bases and J by 2 bases, 7 bases remained unmatched. In germline, CDR1 is MGHRA, CDR2 YSYEKL. The CDR3 extends over 17 amino acids.

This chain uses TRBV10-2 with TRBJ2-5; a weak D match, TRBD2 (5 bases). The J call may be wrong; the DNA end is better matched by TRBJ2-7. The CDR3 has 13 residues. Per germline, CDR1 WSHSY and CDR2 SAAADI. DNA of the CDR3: TGCGCCAGCAAAGAGCGGAGCGTGTACGAGCAGTACTTC. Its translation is CASKERSVYEQYF.

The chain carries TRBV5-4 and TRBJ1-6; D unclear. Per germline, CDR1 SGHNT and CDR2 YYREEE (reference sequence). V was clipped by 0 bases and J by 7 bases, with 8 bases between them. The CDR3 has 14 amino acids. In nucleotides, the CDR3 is TGTGCCAGCAGCTTGGACGGTCAAAATTCACCCCTCCACTTT. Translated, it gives CASSLDGQNSPLHF. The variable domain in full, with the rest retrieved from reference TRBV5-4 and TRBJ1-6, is ETGVTQSPTHLIKTRGQQVTLRCSSQSGHNTVSWYQQALGQGPQFIFQYYREEENGRGNFPPRFSGLQFPNYSSELNVNALELDDSALYLCASSLDGQNSPLHFGNGTRLTVT.

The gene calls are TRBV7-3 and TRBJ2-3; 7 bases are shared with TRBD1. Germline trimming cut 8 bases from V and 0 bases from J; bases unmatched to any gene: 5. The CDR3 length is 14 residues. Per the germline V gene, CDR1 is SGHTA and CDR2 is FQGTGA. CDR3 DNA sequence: TGTGCCAGCGGGACAGAGGGGAGCACAGATACGCAGTATTTT. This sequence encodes CASGTEGSTDTQYF.

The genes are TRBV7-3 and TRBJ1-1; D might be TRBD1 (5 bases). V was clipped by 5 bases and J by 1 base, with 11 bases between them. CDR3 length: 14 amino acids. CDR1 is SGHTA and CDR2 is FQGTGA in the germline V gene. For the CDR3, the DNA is TGTGCCAGCAGCCCCTTGGGGGGGAACACTGAAGCTTTCTTT. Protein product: CASSPLGGNTEAFF.

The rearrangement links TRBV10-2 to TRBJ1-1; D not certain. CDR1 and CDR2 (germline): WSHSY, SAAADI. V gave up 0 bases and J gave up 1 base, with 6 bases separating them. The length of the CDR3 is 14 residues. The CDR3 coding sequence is TGCGCCAGCAGTGAGTCTTCGGGGAACACTGAAGCTTTCTTT. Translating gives CASSESSGNTEAFF.

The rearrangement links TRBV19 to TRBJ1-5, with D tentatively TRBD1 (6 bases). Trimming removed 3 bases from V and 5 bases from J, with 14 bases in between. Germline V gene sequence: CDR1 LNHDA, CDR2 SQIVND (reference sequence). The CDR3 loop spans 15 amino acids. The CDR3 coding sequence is TGTGCCAGTAGTATTATAGGAGGGGGGGATCAGCCCCAGCATTTT. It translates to CASSIIGGGDQPQHF.

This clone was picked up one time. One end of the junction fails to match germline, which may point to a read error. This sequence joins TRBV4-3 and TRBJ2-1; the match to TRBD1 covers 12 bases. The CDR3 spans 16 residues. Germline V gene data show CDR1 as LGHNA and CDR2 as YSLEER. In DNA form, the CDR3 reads TGCGCCAGCAGCCGCCAACCCGGGACAGGGGGCAATAAGCAGTTCTTC. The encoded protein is CASSRQPGTGGNKQFF.

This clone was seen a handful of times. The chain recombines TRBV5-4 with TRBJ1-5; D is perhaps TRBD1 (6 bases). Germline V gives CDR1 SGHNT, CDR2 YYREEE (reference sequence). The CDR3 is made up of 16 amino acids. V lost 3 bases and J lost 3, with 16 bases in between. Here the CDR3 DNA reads TGTGCCAGCAGCTCTACAGGGATTTGGACCAATCAGCCCCAGCATTTT. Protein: CASSSTGIWTNQPQHF.

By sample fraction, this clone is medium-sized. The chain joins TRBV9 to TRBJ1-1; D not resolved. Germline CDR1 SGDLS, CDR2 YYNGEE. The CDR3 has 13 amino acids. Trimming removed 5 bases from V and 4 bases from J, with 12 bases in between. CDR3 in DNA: TGTGCCAGCAGTTTGGGGAGCCCCACTGAAGCTTTCTTT. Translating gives CASSLGSPTEAFF. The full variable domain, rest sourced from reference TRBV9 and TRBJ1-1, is DSGVTQTPKHLITATGQRVTLRCSPRSGDLSVYWYQQSLDQGLQFLIQYYNGEERAKGNILERFSAQQFPDLHSELNLSSLELGDSALYFCASSLGSPTEAFFGQGTRLTVV.

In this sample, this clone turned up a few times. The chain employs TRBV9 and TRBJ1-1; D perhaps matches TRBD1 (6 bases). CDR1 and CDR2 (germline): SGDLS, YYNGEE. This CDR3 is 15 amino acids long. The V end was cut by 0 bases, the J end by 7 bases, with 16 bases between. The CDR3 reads CASSVGPGVMGEAFF. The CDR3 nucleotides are TGTGCCAGCAGCGTAGGTCCAGGGGTTATGGGTGAAGCTTTCTTT.

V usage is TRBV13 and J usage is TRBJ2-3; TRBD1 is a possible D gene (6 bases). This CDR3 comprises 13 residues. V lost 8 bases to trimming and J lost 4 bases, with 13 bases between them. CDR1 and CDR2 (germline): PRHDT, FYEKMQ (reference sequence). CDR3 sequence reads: CASWGPEADTQYF. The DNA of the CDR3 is TGTGCCAGCTGGGGGCCGGAGGCAGATACGCAGTATTTT.

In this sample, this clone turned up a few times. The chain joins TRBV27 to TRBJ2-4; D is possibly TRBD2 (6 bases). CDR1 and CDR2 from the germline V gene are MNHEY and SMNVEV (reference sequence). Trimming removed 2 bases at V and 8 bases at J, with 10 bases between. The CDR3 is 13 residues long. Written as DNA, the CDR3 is TGTGCCAGCAGTTTAATAAGGGAGGACATTCAGTACTTC. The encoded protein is CASSLIREDIQYF.

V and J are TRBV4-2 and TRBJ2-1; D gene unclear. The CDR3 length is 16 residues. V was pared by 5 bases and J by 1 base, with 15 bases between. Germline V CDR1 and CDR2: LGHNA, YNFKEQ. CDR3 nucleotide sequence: TGTGCCAGCAGCTTCAGCTGGGTCGGGTCCTACAATGAGCAGTTCTTC. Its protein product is CASSFSWVGSYNEQFF.